This T cell receptor (beta chain) originates from a study of blood T cell repertoires in COVID-19. CDR1 and CDR2 (germline): MNHEY, SMNVEV (reference sequence). Trimming removed 6 bases at V and 3 bases at J, with 15 bases between. The CDR3 spans 15 residues. As originally analysed: Nucleated cell counts were estimated from reference gene primer amplification. Measured with immunoSEQ multiplex PCR; TCRdb has only the in-frame clones, and not every one. V, J and clone size were drawn from that table, and D and trimming were deduced from the DNA. Here the sample spans around 140,000 clones, 75% to 90% being singletons.

The V gene is TRBV27, the J gene TRBJ2-1; possible D gene TRBD2, 5 bases. The sample consisted of peripheral blood. The TCR comes from a man over 45 with active COVID-19. The CDR3 protein is CASSRSGEVYNEQFF. The CDR3 DNA reads TGTGCCAGCAGCCGGAGCGGAGAAGTCTACAATGAGCAGTTCTTC.